This T cell receptor (beta chain) comes out of a study of CD8 T cells in ankylosing spondylitis. Overall study results and limits: Typical of ankylosing spondylitis blood, it appeared, was a TCR beta motif of eight highly homologous variants.

The junction had 10 bases not matched to a gene; V was cut back by 1 base and J by 3 bases. In germline, CDR1 is SQVTM, CDR2 ANQGSEA. The length of the CDR3 is 16 residues. From the 5' RACE reads, TCRdb called clonotypes with MiXCR, one entry per CDR3 protein. The table shows under 850,000 distinct CDR3 sequences, with around 19% occurring only once. The sample holds a few counts of this clonotype. What it recognizes is unknown. The TCR originated in a male donor with ankylosing spondylitis. The sample taken for sequencing was blood, either unsorted or a sorted T cell fraction (not recorded which). V gene TRBV29-1 combines with J gene TRBJ2-3; 7 nucleotides line up with TRBD1. In DNA, the CDR3 is TGCAGCGTTGAAGGGATGGGACAGTCTTGGACAGATACGCAGTATTTT. It yields the protein CSVEGMGQSWTDTQYF.